This T cell receptor beta chain was captured in a study of T cell repertoires in cytomegalovirus infection. Study background: Well-studied HLA-B-restricted CMV epitopes were used in the study alongside recently identified HLA-C-restricted ones. Indications came from public TCR beta signatures; they pointed to CMV infection and to a matching HLA type.

Findings and limits, study-wide: Dominant in the ex vivo response were TCR beta clonotypes restricted by HLA-C and specific for CMV.

One entry per CDR3 protein results from TCRdb running MiXCR on the reads. The sample carries around 430,000 distinct CDR3 sequences, 42% recorded once. The germline CDR1 and CDR2 sequences are KGHSH and LQKENI. Unmatched junction bases numbered 5, after V lost 4 bases and J lost 3 bases. The CDR3 has 14 residues. This clonotype was counted between two and nine times. Antigen unknown. The rearrangement uses TRBV18 and TRBJ2-7; 8 positions match TRBD2. This clonotype was sampled from a human donor in good health (CMV status not recorded). Some clones in this sample may be carry-over from other donors' samples. The sample in question was cultured PBMCs, obtained from culture after CMV antigen stimulation. This CDR3 reads CASSQGLDSYEQYF. The CDR3 nucleotides are TGTGCCAGCTCACAGGGACTAGATAGCTACGAGCAGTACTTC.